These 10 T cell receptor beta chains were all obtained from the same sample, sequenced in a study of cytomegalovirus exposure and HLA in healthy donors. 60 Vbeta and 13 Jbeta primers were used in PCR. Assay used: immunoSEQ multiplex PCR; TCRdb lists only in-frame clones, some missing. The sample contains 130,000 or so clones, 77% of which appear only once. The sequenced material came from PBMCs. The receptors shown here come from a man aged 18 to 29 in good health and CMV-seropositive.

The chain carries TRBV4-1 and TRBJ1-4, with D possibly matching TRBD1 (5 bases). V lost 4 bases and J 9 bases, leaving 24 bases between the germline ends. CDR1 MGHRA and CDR2 YSYEKL come from the germline V gene. The CDR3 runs 17 residues. DNA of the CDR3: TGCGCCAGCAGCCTAACCTATAAGGCAGGGTCTACGAAAAAACTGTTTTTT. Protein: CASSLTYKAGSTKKLFF.

The sample holds one count of this clone. The chain couples TRBV28 to TRBJ1-4; the D gene is possibly TRBD1 (6 bases). Trimming removed 7 bases at V and 8 bases at J, with 20 bases between. The CDR3 contains 15 residues. In germline, CDR1 is MDHEN, CDR2 SYDVKM. The CDR3 DNA is TGTGCCAGCACCGATCCGGGCAGGGGAAGAGAAAAACTGTTTTTT. Protein: CASTDPGRGREKLFF.

The rearrangement joins TRBV7-6 to TRBJ2-5; 10 bases match TRBD2. The J call is uncertain, as TRBJ2-7 better fits the DNA end. In germline, CDR1 is SGHVS, CDR2 FNYEAQ. CDR3 length: 15 amino acids. The CDR3: CASSTASGSSYEQYF. CDR3 sequence (DNA): TGTGCCAGCAGCACCGCTAGCGGGAGCTCCTACGAGCAGTACTTC.

As DNA, the CDR3 is TGTGCCAGCAGTTCGACAGGGGGAGAGAGCACAGATACGCAGTATTTT. Translating gives CASSSTGGESTDTQYF. V and J are TRBV28 and TRBJ2-3; 9 bases align to TRBD1. The germline V gene has CDR1 MDHEN and CDR2 SYDVKM. The CDR3 has 16 residues. Germline trimming cut 4 bases from V and 0 bases from J; bases unmatched to any gene: 5.

This clone has a single count. The J gene is TRBJ1-1, the V gene TRBV4-1; D might be TRBD1 (5 bases). The CDR3 runs to 15 residues. V gave up 3 bases and J gave up 4 bases, with 15 bases separating them. The V gene's germline CDR1 is MGHRA and CDR2 YSYEKL. The DNA of the CDR3 is TGCGCCAGCAGCCATCCCAAAGGACAAACCACTGAAGCTTTCTTT. Translation: CASSHPKGQTTEAFF.

The chain employs TRBV5-8 and TRBJ2-2; 9 bases agree with TRBD1. V dropped 1 base and J dropped 2; count of bases not matched to a gene: 3. Germline lookup yields CDR1 SGHTS and CDR2 YDEGEE. This CDR3 is 16 amino acids long. In DNA form, the CDR3 reads TGTGCCAGCAGCTTGTGGGACAGGGCCAACACCGGGGAGCTGTTTTTT. Translation: CASSLWDRANTGELFF.

This clone was seen a handful of times. The chain employs TRBV10-3 and TRBJ2-7, with 11 bases aligning to TRBD2. Trimming took 1 base from V and 5 from J; bases not matched to a gene: 16. Germline V gene data show CDR1 as ENHRY and CDR2 as SYGVKD. The CDR3 runs to 19 residues. The DNA for the CDR3 is TGTGCCATCAGTGAGTACCCTCGACATCTAGCGGGAGGTCTTAACGAGCAGTACTTC. Its protein product is CAISEYPRHLAGGLNEQYF.

Only one count was recorded for this clone. This rearrangement joins TRBV15 to TRBJ1-1; D gene ambiguous. The CDR3 has 13 residues. Deletions cut 0 bases from V and 5 bases from J, with 7 bases between. The germline V gene has CDR1 LNHNV and CDR2 YYDKDF (reference sequence). The CDR3 region is CATSRDGLTEAFF. CDR3 nucleotide sequence: TGTGCCACCAGCAGAGATGGACTGACTGAAGCTTTCTTT.

This clone was detected a few times. This chain uses TRBV30 with TRBJ2-7; D possibly corresponds to TRBD2 (7 bases). Trimming removed 5 bases at V and 2 bases at J, with 16 bases between. The CDR3 is 14 amino acids. Germline CDR1 reads GTSNPN; CDR2 reads SVGIG (reference sequence). CDR3 nucleotides: TGTGCCTGGGGTCCCCCCGGGGGGCCCTACGAGCAGTACTTC. Encoded protein: CAWGPPGGPYEQYF.

This sequence joins TRBV6-1 and TRBJ1-5; TRBD1 might be the D (5 bases). Looked up from germline, CDR1 is MNHNS and CDR2 is SASEGT. The CDR3 has 16 residues. Trimming pared 4 bases from V and 5 bases from J, leaving 18 bases between. DNA for the CDR3: TGTGCCAGCAGTGTCACGCCGTGGCCGGGGGATCAGCCCCAGCATTTT. Translation: CASSVTPWPGDQPQHF.